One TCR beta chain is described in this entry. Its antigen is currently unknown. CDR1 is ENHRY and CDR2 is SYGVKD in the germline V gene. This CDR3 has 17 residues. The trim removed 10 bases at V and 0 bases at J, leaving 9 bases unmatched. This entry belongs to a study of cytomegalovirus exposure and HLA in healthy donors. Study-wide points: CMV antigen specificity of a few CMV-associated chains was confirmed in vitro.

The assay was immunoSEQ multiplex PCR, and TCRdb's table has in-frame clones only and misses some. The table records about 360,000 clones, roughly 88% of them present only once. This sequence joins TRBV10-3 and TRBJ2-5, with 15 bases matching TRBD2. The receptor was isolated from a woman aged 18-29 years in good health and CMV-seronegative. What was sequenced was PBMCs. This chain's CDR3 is CATVPGTSGGYQETQYF. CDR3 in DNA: TGTGCCACCGTCCCCGGGACTAGCGGGGGGTACCAAGAGACCCAGTACTTC.